Presented here are 16 T cell receptor beta chains from one specimen sequenced in a study of T-cell reconstitution after alpha-beta-depleted transplantation in children. Unique molecular identifiers tagged the TCRbeta library. TCRdb reanalysed the PCR reads using MiXCR and keeps one entry per CDR3 protein. The sample lists almost 500,000 distinct CDR3 sequences, 12% occurring once. The specimen comprised PBMCs from the stem cell graft donor, sampled from the stem cell graft. Receptor source: a human donor who donated a stem cell graft to a child with combined immunodeficiency.

This clonotype has only a few counts. This sequence joins TRBV7-2 and TRBJ2-3; 7 bases line up with TRBD1. Germline CDR1 reads SGHTA; CDR2 reads FQGNSA. The CDR3 has 15 residues. The V gene end was trimmed by 5 bases and the J gene end by 2 bases; junction bases not matched to a gene: 7. This CDR3 is CASSAQQGYTDTQYF. The CDR3, as DNA: TGTGCCAGCAGCGCCCAACAGGGGTACACAGATACGCAGTATTTT.

The genes are TRBV25-1 and TRBJ2-5; maybe TRBD1 (6 bases). CDR1 and CDR2 from the germline V gene are MGHDK and SYGVNS. Between the trimmed V and J ends, which lost 4 bases and 5 bases, there was a span of 17 bases. This CDR3 is built from 15 residues. DNA of the CDR3: TGTGCCAGCAGTGGCACGGGACATTTGAGTGAGACCCAGTACTTC. Protein: CASSGTGHLSETQYF.

This clonotype was seen a handful of times. The rearrangement links TRBV7-9 to TRBJ1-1; no clear D gene. This CDR3 has 17 amino acids. Trimming took off 4 bases at V and 3 bases at J, with 21 bases between the two ends. From germline, CDR1 is SEHNR and CDR2 FQNEAQ (reference sequence). The CDR3 loop is CASSSSGSPSRDTEAFF. For the CDR3, the DNA is TGTGCCAGCAGCTCCTCGGGGTCCCCATCTCGGGACACTGAAGCTTTCTTT.

The chain has TRBV20-1 and TRBJ2-7; D uncertain. Trimming pared 5 bases from V and 4 bases from J, leaving 9 bases between. From germline, CDR1 is DFQATT and CDR2 SNEGSKA (reference sequence). The CDR3 is made up of 11 amino acids. In DNA, the CDR3 is TGCAGTGCTGGTCCAGGATACGAGCAGTACTTC. Its translation is CSAGPGYEQYF.

The J gene is TRBJ2-7, the V gene TRBV6-5, with D perhaps being TRBD1 or TRBD2 (7 bases each). This CDR3 contains 15 residues. Germline CDR1 reads MNHEY; CDR2 reads SVGAGI. V was clipped by 3 bases and J by 0 bases, with 12 bases between them. CDR3: CASSYQGGNSYEQYF. The CDR3 DNA sequence: TGTGCCAGCAGTTATCAGGGGGGGAACTCCTACGAGCAGTACTTC.

This clonotype was found many times. The CDR3 protein is CASSEGSGKQETQYF. CDR3 sequence (DNA): TGTGCCAGCAGTGAGGGTAGCGGGAAGCAAGAGACCCAGTACTTC. The chain employs TRBV6-4 and TRBJ2-5; 8 bases match TRBD2. This CDR3 is built from 15 residues. With 3 bases clipped from V and 2 bases from J, the junction kept 5 bases outside the gene matches. Germline-derived CDR1 and CDR2 are MRHNA and SNTAGT.

V is TRBV12-3 or TRBV12-4 and J is TRBJ2-7; possible D gene TRBD2, 6 bases. The CDR3 extends over 13 amino acids. V lost 5 bases and J lost 6, with 14 bases in between. The CDR3 here is CASSHGGESEQYF. CDR3 bases: TGTGCCAGCAGTCACGGGGGAGAAAGCGAGCAGTACTTC.

This clonotype was seen only a few times. Germline is not matched at one junction end, which may reflect a read error. This chain links TRBV7-3 with TRBJ2-4, with D tentatively TRBD2 (5 bases). Germline lookup yields CDR1 SGHTA and CDR2 FQGTGA. The CDR3 is 15 amino acids. CDR3 loop: CASSLEGTAQNIQYF. DNA for the CDR3: TGTGCCAGCAGCTTAGAGGGAACAGCCCAAAACATTCAGTACTTC. The whole variable domain, filled in from reference TRBV7-3 and TRBJ2-4, reads GAGVSQTPSNKVTEKGKYVELRCDPISGHTALYWYRQSLGQGPEFLIYFQGTGAADDSGLPNDRFFAVRPEGSVSTLKIQRTERGDSAVYLCASSLEGTAQNIQYFGAGTRLSVL.

This clonotype has only a few counts. This sequence joins TRBV12-3 or TRBV12-4 and TRBJ2-7; D possibly corresponds to TRBD1 (5 bases). This CDR3 contains 13 residues. The V end was cut by 7 bases, the J end by 0 bases, with 10 bases between. The CDR3 here is CASTDSSSYEQYF. CDR3 DNA sequence: TGTGCCAGCACCGACAGTTCCTCCTACGAGCAGTACTTC.

This chain links TRBV7-2 with TRBJ1-5; possible D gene TRBD1, 5 bases. The germline V gene encodes CDR1 SGHTA and CDR2 FQGNSA. Trimming left V 0 bases short and J 4 bases short, with 10 bases between. The CDR3 spans 15 residues. CDR3 in amino acids: CASSLATARNQPQHF. CDR3 DNA: TGTGCCAGCAGCTTAGCGACAGCCCGGAATCAGCCCCAGCATTTT. The full variable domain, its missing parts supplied by reference TRBV7-2 and TRBJ1-5, is GAGVSQSPSNKVTEKGKDVELRCDPISGHTALYWYRQSLGQGLEFLIYFQGNSAPDKSGLPSDRFSAERTGGSVSTLTIQRTQQEDSAVYLCASSLATARNQPQHFGDGTRLSIL.

This clonotype has a count of ten or more. This chain uses TRBV20-1 with TRBJ2-3; 10 bases are a match to TRBD2. The V segment lost 5 bases and the J segment 0 bases; nucleotides outside the gene matches: 2. The CDR3 loop spans 14 amino acids. Germline loops: CDR1 DFQATT, CDR2 SNEGSKA (reference sequence). CDR3 nucleotide sequence: TGCAGTGCTGAGACTAGCGGGAGCACAGATACGCAGTATTTT. Its protein is CSAETSGSTDTQYF.

The genes are TRBV7-2 and TRBJ1-1; D gene ambiguous. Between the trimmed V and J ends, which lost 2 bases and 1 base, there was a span of 11 bases. The CDR3 is 15 amino acids. The germline CDR1 and CDR2 sequences are SGHTA and FQGNSA. The CDR3 is CASSLIWTGNTEAFF. The CDR3 DNA reads as TGTGCCAGCAGCTTAATCTGGACGGGGAACACTGAAGCTTTCTTT.

This clonotype was observed many times. The chain carries TRBV12-3 or TRBV12-4 and TRBJ2-2; D remains ambiguous. This CDR3 contains 13 residues. Trimming took 5 bases from V and 6 from J, leaving 10 bases between them. The CDR3 loop reads CASSRISPGELFF. CDR3 bases: TGTGCCAGCAGTCGTATCTCGCCCGGGGAGCTGTTTTTT.

The CDR3 DNA is TGTGCCAGCAGCCTGTCCTACTCAACTAATGAAAAACTGTTTTTT. Its translation is CASSLSYSTNEKLFF. This chain uses TRBV5-6 with TRBJ1-4; no reliable D call. With 4 bases removed from V and 0 bases from J, the gap between germline ends came to 10 bases. The CDR3 totals 15 residues. In germline, CDR1 is SGHDT, CDR2 YYEEEE.

V and J are TRBV12-3 or TRBV12-4 and TRBJ1-1, with a possible D match to TRBD1 (5 bases). This CDR3 comprises 13 residues. V dropped 3 bases and J dropped 4 bases, with 9 bases sitting between them. The CDR3 sequence is CASSFAGGTEAFF. CDR3 DNA sequence: TGTGCCAGCAGTTTTGCTGGGGGCACTGAAGCTTTCTTT.

This clonotype came up many times. This chain links TRBV12-3 or TRBV12-4 with TRBJ2-2; D not resolved. There are 15 residues in the CDR3. With 2 bases removed from V and 1 base from J, the gap between germline ends came to 8 bases. CDR3 coding DNA: TGTGCCAGCAGTTTAAGGCAGGAGAACACCGGGGAGCTGTTTTTT. Translating gives CASSLRQENTGELFF.